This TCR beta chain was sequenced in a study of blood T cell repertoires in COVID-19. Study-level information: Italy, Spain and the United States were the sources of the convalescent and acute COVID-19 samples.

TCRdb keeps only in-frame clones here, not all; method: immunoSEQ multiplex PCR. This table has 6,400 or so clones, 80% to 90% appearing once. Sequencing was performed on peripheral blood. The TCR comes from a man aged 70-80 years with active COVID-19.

CDR3 sequence: CASSFREGEKLFF. For the CDR3, the DNA is TGTGCCAGCAGCTTCAGGGAAGGTGAAAAACTGTTTTTT. The chain combines TRBV7-2 with TRBJ1-4, with a weak D call TRBD1 (5 bases). There are 13 residues in the CDR3. The V end lost 3 bases, the J end lost 7 bases, and 9 bases lay between the germline ends. Germline lookup yields CDR1 SGHTA and CDR2 FQGNSA. The entire variable domain, with the rest obtained from reference TRBV7-2 and TRBJ1-4, is as follows: GAGVSQSPSNKVTEKGKDVELRCDPISGHTALYWYRQSLGQGLEFLIYFQGNSAPDKSGLPSDRFSAERTGGSVSTLTIQRTQQEDSAVYLCASSFREGEKLFFGSGTQLSVL.